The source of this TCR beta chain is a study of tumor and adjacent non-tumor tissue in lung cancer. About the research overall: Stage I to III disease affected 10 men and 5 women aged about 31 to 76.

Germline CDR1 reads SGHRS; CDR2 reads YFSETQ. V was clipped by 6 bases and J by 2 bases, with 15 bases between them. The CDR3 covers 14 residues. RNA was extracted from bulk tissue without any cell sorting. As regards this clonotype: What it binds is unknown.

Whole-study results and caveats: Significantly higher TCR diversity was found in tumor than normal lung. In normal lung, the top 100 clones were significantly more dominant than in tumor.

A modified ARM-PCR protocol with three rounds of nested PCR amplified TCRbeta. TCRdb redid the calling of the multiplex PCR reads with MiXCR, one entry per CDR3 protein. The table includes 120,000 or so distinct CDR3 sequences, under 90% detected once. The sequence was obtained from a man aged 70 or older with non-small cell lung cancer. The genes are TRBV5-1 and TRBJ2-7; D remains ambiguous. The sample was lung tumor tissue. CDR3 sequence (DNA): TGCGCCAGCATCCAAGCCCCCCCGGCCTACGAGCAGTACTTC. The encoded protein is CASIQAPPAYEQYF.